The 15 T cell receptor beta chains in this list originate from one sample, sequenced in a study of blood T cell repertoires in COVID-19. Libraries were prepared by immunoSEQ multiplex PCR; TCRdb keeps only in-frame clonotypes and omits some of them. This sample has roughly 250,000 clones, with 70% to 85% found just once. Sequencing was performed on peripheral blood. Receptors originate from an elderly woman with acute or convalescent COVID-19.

CDR3 bases: TGTGCCAGCAGCCAAGGACGGGGAGGTGAGCAGTTCTTC. Translating gives CASSQGRGGEQFF. The genes are TRBV4-2 and TRBJ2-1, with a tentative D call TRBD2 (6 bases). The germline V gene has CDR1 LGHNA and CDR2 YNFKEQ. V shed 1 base and J shed 9 bases, with 10 bases lying between them. The CDR3 sequence is 13 residues long.

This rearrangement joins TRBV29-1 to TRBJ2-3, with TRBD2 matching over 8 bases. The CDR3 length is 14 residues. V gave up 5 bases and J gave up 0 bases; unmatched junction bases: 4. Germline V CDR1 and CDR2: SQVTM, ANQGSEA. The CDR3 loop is CSVSSGTSTDTQYF. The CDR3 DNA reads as TGCAGCGTTAGTAGCGGGACTAGCACAGATACGCAGTATTTT.

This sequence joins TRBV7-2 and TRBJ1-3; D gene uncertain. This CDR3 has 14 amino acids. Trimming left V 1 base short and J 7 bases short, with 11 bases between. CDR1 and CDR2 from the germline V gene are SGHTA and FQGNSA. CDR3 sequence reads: CASSLGQIGNTIYF. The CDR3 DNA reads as TGTGCCAGCAGCTTAGGGCAGATCGGGAACACCATATATTTT.

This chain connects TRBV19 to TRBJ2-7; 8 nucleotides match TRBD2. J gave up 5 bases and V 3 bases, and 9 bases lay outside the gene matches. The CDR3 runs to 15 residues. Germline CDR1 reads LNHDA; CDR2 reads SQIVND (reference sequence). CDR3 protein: CASSIPGGPPDEQYF. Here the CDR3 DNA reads TGTGCCAGTAGTATCCCGGGAGGGCCGCCAGACGAGCAGTACTTC.

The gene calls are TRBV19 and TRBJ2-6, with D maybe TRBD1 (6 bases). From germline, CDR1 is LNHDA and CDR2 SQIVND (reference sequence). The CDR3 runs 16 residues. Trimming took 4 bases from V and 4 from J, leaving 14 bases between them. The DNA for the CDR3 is TGTGCCAGTAGTACGTTTCAGGGGTACGGGGCCAACGTCCTGACTTTC. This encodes CASSTFQGYGANVLTF.

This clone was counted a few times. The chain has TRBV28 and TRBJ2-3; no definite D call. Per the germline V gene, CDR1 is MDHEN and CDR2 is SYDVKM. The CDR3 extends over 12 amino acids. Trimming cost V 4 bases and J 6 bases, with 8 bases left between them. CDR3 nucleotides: TGTGCCAGCAGTTCGCACGAGGATACGCAGTATTTT. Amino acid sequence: CASSSHEDTQYF.

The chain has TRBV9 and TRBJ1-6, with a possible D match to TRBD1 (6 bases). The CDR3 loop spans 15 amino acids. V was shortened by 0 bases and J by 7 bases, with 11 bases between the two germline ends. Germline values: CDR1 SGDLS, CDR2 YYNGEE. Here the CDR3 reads CASSVDSGVNSPLHF. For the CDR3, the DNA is TGTGCCAGCAGCGTAGATTCAGGGGTGAATTCACCCCTCCACTTT.

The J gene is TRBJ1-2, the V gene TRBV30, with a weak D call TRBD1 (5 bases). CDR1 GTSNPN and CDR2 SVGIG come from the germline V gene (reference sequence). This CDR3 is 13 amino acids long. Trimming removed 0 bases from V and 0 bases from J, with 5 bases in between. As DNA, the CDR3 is TGTGCCTGGAGTGTAGGGGCTAACTATGGCTACACCTTC. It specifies CAWSVGANYGYTF.

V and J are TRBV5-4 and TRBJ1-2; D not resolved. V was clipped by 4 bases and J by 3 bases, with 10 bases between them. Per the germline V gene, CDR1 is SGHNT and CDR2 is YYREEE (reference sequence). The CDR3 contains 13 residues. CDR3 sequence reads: CASSTNADYGYTF. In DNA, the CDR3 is TGTGCCAGCAGCACTAATGCTGACTATGGCTACACCTTC.

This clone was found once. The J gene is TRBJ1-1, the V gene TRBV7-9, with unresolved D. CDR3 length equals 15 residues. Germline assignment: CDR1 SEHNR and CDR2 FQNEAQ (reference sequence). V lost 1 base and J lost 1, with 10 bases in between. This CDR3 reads CASSLGGGRNTEAFF. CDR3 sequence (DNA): TGTGCCAGCAGCTTAGGTGGAGGAAGGAACACTGAAGCTTTCTTT. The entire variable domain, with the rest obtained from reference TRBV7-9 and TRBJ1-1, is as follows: DTGVSQNPRHKITKRGQNVTFRCDPISEHNRLYWYRQTLGQGPEFLTYFQNEAQLEKSRLLSDRFSAERPKGSFSTLEIQRTEQGDSAMYLCASSLGGGRNTEAFFGQGTRLTVV.

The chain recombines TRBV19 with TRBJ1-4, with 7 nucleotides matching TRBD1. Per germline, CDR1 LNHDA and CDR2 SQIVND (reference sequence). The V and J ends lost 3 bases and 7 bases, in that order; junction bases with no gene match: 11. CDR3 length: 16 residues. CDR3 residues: CASSMGTDDGGEKLFF. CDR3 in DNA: TGTGCCAGTAGTATGGGGACAGACGACGGTGGTGAAAAACTGTTTTTT.

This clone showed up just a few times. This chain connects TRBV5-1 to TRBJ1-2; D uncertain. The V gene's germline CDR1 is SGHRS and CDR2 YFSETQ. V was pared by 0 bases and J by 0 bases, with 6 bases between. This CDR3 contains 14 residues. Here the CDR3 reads CASSLERANYGYTF. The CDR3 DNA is TGCGCCAGCAGCTTGGAGAGGGCTAACTATGGCTACACCTTC.

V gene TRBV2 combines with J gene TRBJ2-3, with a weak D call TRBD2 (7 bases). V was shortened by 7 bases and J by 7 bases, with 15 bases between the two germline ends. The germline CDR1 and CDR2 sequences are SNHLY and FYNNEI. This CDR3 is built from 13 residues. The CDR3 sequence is CASMGGAFHTQYF. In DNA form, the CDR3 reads TGTGCCAGCATGGGGGGGGCGTTCCATACGCAGTATTTT.

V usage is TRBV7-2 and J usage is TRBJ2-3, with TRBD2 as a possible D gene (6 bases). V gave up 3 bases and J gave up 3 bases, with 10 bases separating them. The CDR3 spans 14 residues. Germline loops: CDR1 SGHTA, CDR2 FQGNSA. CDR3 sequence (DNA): TGTGCCAGCAGCTTCGGGCTAGCGACAGATACGCAGTATTTT. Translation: CASSFGLATDTQYF.

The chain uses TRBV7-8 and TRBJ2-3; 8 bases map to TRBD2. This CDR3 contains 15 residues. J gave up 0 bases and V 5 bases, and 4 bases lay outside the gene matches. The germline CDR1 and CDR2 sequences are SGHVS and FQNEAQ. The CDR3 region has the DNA TGTGCCAGCAGCCGAGCGGGGGCTAGCACAGATACGCAGTATTTT. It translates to CASSRAGASTDTQYF.